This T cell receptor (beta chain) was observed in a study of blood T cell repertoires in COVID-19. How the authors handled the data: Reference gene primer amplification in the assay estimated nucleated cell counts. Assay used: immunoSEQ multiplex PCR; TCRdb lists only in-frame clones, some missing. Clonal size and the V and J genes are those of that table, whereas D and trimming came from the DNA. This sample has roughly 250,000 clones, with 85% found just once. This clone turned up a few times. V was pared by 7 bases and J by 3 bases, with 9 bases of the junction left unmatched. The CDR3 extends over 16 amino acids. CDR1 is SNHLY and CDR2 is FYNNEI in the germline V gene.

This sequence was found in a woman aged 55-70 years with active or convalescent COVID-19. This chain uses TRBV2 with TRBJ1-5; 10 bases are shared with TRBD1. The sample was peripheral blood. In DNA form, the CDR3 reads TGTGCCAGCACCCCGGGACAGGGGAGATTCAATCAGCCCCAGCATTTT. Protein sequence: CASTPGQGRFNQPQHF.